This is a list of T cell receptor beta chains from one sample in a study of long-term antiretroviral therapy in people with HIV. The repertoire was sequenced with immunoSEQ multiplex PCR; TCRdb's copy has only in-frame clones and lacks some. In the table there are 9,000 to 15,000 clones, roughly 77% of which are singletons. The sample here was unsorted PBMCs, taken just under 3.2 years before starting antiretroviral therapy. These receptors all stem from a man aged 40-55 years with HIV. CDR3s include the opening cysteine and the closing phenylalanine or tryptophan. D genes are given only for firm matches. Clone size is stated in some rows and not others, as once, few, many or a class when expanded.

>TRBV14|TRBD2|-|TRBJ2-1|18
CASSHRTSGYSSYNEQFF
TGTGCCAGCAGCCACCGGACTAGCGGGTACAGCTCCTACAATGAGCAGTTCTTC
>TRBV27|-|-|TRBJ2-3|11
CASRRTDTQYF
TGTGCCAGCCGGAGGACAGATACGCAGTATTTT
>TRBV6-5|-|-|TRBJ1-1|13
CASSYGPNTEAFF
TGTGCCAGCAGTTATGGGCCTAACACTGAAGCTTTCTTT
>TRBV6-6|-|-|TRBJ1-5|14
CASSSRQTYQPQHF
TGTGCCAGCAGTAGTCGACAGACATATCAGCCCCAGCATTTT
>TRBV9|TRBD2|once|TRBJ2-5|15
CASSVASGRSETQYF
TGTGCCAGCAGCGTAGCTAGCGGGAGATCAGAGACCCAGTACTTC
>TRBV7-9|-|-|TRBJ2-6|15
CASSPLDGQTNVLTF
TGTGCCAGCAGCCCGTTGGACGGACAAACCAACGTCCTGACTTTC
>TRBV5-6|-|once|TRBJ1-5|14
CASSLGSGEQPQHF
TGTGCCAGCAGCTTGGGTTCAGGGGAACAGCCCCAGCATTTT
>TRBV5-1|TRBD1|-|TRBJ1-1|20
CASSLLARREAGGEGTEAFF
TGCGCCAGCAGCTTGTTAGCGCGGCGGGAGGCAGGGGGCGAGGGCACTGAAGCTTTCTTT
>TRBV19|-|-|TRBJ1-1|15
CASSHQGPLNTEAFF
TGTGCCAGTAGTCACCAGGGGCCGTTGAACACTGAAGCTTTCTTT
>TRBV6-4|-|-|TRBJ1-1|13
CASSDMGGTEAFF
TGTGCCAGCAGTGACATGGGGGGCACTGAAGCTTTCTTT
>TRBV29-1|TRBD2|-|TRBJ2-3|13
CSSIAGAPDTQYF
TGCAGCTCCATAGCGGGAGCCCCAGATACGCAGTATTTT
>TRBV27|-|-|TRBJ2-2|15
CASVSGNPNTGELFF
TGTGCCAGCGTCTCGGGGAATCCGAACACCGGGGAGCTGTTTTTT
>TRBV18|-|-|TRBJ2-2|16
CASSPQTGVSTGELFF
TGTGCCAGCTCACCACAGACGGGAGTCTCCACCGGGGAGCTGTTTTTT
>TRBV7-2|-|-|TRBJ1-5|15
CASSLGYRSNQPQHF
TGTGCCAGCAGCTTAGGCTATCGTAGCAATCAGCCCCAGCATTTT
>TRBV5-4|TRBD1|-|TRBJ2-3|17
CASSLTMGQGATDTQYF
TGTGCCAGCAGCTTAACGATGGGACAGGGGGCAACAGATACGCAGTATTTT
>TRBV28|TRBD1|-|TRBJ2-7|17
CASSLSGQLIFSYEQYF
TGTGCCAGCAGTTTATCGGGACAGTTAATTTTTTCCTACGAGCAGTACTTC
>TRBV21-1|-|-|TRBJ2-3|16
CASSKGGVLGTDTQYF
TGTGCCAGCAGCAAAGGGGGGGTATTGGGGACAGATACGCAGTATTTT
>TRBV5-4|-|-|TRBJ2-1|12
CASSLGSNEQFF
TGTGCCAGCAGCTTAGGTAGCAATGAGCAGTTCTTC
>TRBV6-4|-|few|TRBJ2-2|14
CASSEATDGGELFF
TGTGCCAGCAGTGAGGCTACAGACGGGGGGGAGCTGTTTTTT
>TRBV4-2|TRBD1|-|TRBJ2-1|17
CASSQELGDRAYNEQFF
TGTGCCAGCAGCCAAGAGTTAGGCGACAGGGCATACAATGAGCAGTTCTTC
>TRBV4-3|TRBD2|-|TRBJ2-1|15
CASSQASGSYNEQFF
TGCGCCAGCAGCCAAGCTAGCGGGTCCTACAATGAGCAGTTCTTC
>TRBV14|-|-|TRBJ2-3|15
CASSLEGRRTDTQYF
TGTGCCAGCAGCCTGGAGGGTCGGAGGACAGATACGCAGTATTTT
>TRBV6-1|TRBD1|-|TRBJ2-6|16
CASSDRGRSGANVLTF
TGTGCCAGCAGTGACAGGGGGCGCTCTGGGGCCAACGTCCTGACTTTC
>TRBV7-9|-|-|TRBJ1-4|14
CASSAVSANEKLFF
TGTGCCAGCAGCGCCGTGTCGGCTAATGAAAAACTGTTTTTT
>TRBV19|TRBD2|-|TRBJ2-1|16
CASSSLAGASYNEQFF
TGTGCCAGTAGTTCGCTAGCGGGAGCCTCCTACAATGAGCAGTTCTTC
>TRBV29-1|-|-|TRBJ2-7|11
CSGTNRDEQYF
TGCAGCGGGACTAACAGGGACGAGCAGTACTTC
>TRBV6-4|TRBD2|few|TRBJ2-1|15
CASSDSTSGSNEQFF
TGTGCCAGCAGTGACTCGACTAGCGGGAGCAATGAGCAGTTCTTC
>TRBV28|TRBD1|-|TRBJ2-4|17
CASSSLRGPESKNIQYF
TGTGCCAGCAGTTCACTCAGGGGGCCGGAATCCAAAAACATTCAGTACTTC
>TRBV4-1|TRBD1|few|TRBJ2-7|14
CASSQGQGAVEQYF
TGCGCCAGCAGCCAAGGGCAGGGGGCGGTCGAGCAGTACTTC
>TRBV7-9|-|-|TRBJ2-1|13
CASSLGSKNEQFF
TGTGCCAGCAGCTTAGGATCGAAGAATGAGCAGTTCTTC
>TRBV10-2|TRBD2|once|TRBJ2-1|17
CASSALTGTRKYNEQFF
TGCGCCAGCAGTGCATTAACCGGGACTAGAAAATACAATGAGCAGTTCTTC
>TRBV5-4|TRBD1|-|TRBJ2-2|17
CASSDLQGAVRTGELFF
TGTGCCAGCAGCGACCTCCAGGGGGCGGTAAGGACCGGGGAGCTGTTTTTT
>TRBV28|-|-|TRBJ2-3|15
CASSHEDSSTDTQYF
TGTGCCAGCAGTCATGAGGATTCTAGCACAGATACGCAGTATTTT
>TRBV7-2|-|-|TRBJ1-3|13
CASSSSSGNTIYF
TGTGCCAGCAGCTCCTCGTCTGGAAACACCATATATTTT
>TRBV7-6|TRBD1|-|TRBJ2-7|14
CASSQGQGAKEQYF
TGTGCCAGCAGCCAAGGACAGGGGGCGAAAGAGCAGTACTTC
>TRBV5-6|-|-|TRBJ1-2|11
CASSLMGVSFF
TGTGCCAGCAGCTTGATGGGGGTCTCTTTCTTC
>TRBV11-3|TRBD1|-|TRBJ2-7|12
CASTQRDSRTYF
TGTGCCAGCACCCAGAGGGACAGCAGAACTTACTTC
>TRBV29-1|TRBD1|-|TRBJ2-5|17
CSVEAGRGRLYQETQYF
TGCAGCGTTGAAGCGGGCAGGGGGCGTTTGTACCAAGAGACCCAGTACTTC
>TRBV27|TRBD2|once|TRBJ2-1|16
CASSSRGLAGGDEQFF
TGTGCCAGCAGTTCAAGGGGACTAGCGGGAGGAGATGAGCAGTTCTTC
>TRBV5-4|-|-|TRBJ1-1|14
CASSLFGGNTEAFF
TGTGCCAGCAGCTTGTTTGGGGGGAACACTGAAGCTTTCTTT
>TRBV6-1|-|-|TRBJ1-2|12
CASSTGIGGYTF
TGTGCCAGCAGTACCGGGATTGGAGGCTACACCTTC
>TRBV5-1|TRBD2|-|TRBJ2-1|15
CASSLAVAGGNEQFF
TGCGCCAGCAGCTTGGCGGTAGCGGGTGGGAATGAGCAGTTCTTC
>TRBV7-8|TRBD1|few|TRBJ2-7|16
CASRAEPGQGSYEQYF
TGTGCCAGCAGAGCGGAACCGGGACAGGGGAGCTACGAGCAGTACTTC
>TRBV7-9|-|once|TRBJ1-1|14
CASSLAGGHTEAFF
TGTGCCAGCAGCTTAGCGGGGGGACACACTGAAGCTTTCTTT
>TRBV28|TRBD2|-|TRBJ2-7|15
CASRGGLAGTYEQYF
TGTGCCAGCAGGGGGGGACTAGCGGGAACCTACGAGCAGTACTTC
>TRBV5-1|TRBD1|-|TRBJ1-1|15
CASSLSQGVYTEAFF
TGCGCCAGCAGCTTGTCCCAGGGGGTTTACACTGAAGCTTTCTTT
>TRBV11-2|-|-|TRBJ1-1|15
CASSKGAATNTEAFF
TGTGCCAGCAGCAAAGGGGCAGCAACGAACACTGAAGCTTTCTTT
>TRBV9|TRBD2|-|TRBJ2-7|15
CASSFGTSGRYEQYF
TGTGCCAGCAGCTTCGGGACTAGCGGGAGGTACGAGCAGTACTTC
>TRBV27|-|few|TRBJ2-7|13
CASREGARYEQYF
TGTGCCAGCAGAGAAGGGGCGCGCTACGAGCAGTACTTC
>TRBV5-1|TRBD1|-|TRBJ1-1|15
CASSLTGTENTEAFF
TGCGCCAGCAGCTTAACCGGGACAGAGAACACTGAAGCTTTCTTT
>TRBV5-3|TRBD2|-|TRBJ2-2|20
CARSLECWTSRSRSPGELFF
TGTGCCAGAAGCTTGGAATGTTGGACTAGCCGCTCTAGGTCCCCCGGGGAGCTGTTTTTT